This T cell receptor beta chain was recovered during a study of radiotherapy plus CTLA-4 blockade in lung cancer. The protocol was immunoSEQ multiplex PCR, while the TCRdb copy is restricted to in-frame clones and leaves out a portion. The sample contains 35,000 to 40,000 clones, 86% of which appear only once. V dropped 3 bases and J dropped 5; count of bases not matched to a gene: 8. The CDR3 sequence is 15 residues long. Germline loops: CDR1 MNHEY, CDR2 SVGAGI. The sequence was collected from a human donor with non-small cell lung cancer whose response to radiotherapy plus ipilimumab could not be evaluated. The rearrangement links TRBV6-5 to TRBJ2-5; 8 bases are a match to TRBD2. The sequencing here drew on peripheral blood, taken from a patient treated with radiotherapy plus ipilimumab. Here the CDR3 DNA reads TGTGCCAGCAGTTATACTAGCGGCAAAGAGGAGACCCAGTACTTC. This sequence encodes CASSYTSGKEETQYF.